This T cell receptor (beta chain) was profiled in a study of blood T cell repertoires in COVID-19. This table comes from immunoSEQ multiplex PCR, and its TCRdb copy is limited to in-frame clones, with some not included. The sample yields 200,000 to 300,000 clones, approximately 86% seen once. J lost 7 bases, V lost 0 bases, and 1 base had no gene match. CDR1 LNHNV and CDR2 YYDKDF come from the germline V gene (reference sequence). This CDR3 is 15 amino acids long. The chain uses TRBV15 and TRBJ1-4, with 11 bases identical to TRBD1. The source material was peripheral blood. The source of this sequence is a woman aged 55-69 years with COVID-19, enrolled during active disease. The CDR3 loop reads CATSREGQGAEKLFF. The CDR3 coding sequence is TGTGCCACCAGCAGAGAAGGACAGGGGGCTGAAAAACTGTTTTTT.